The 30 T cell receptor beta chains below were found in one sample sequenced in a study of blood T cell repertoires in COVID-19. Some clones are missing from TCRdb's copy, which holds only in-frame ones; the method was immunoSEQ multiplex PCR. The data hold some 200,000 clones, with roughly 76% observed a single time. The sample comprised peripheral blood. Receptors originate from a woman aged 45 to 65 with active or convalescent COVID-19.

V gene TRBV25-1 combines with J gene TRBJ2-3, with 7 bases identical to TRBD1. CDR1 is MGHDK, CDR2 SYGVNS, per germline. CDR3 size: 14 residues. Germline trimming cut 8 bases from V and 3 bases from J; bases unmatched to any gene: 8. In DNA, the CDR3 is TGTGCCAGCTCCGACAGGGTCCGGACAGATACGCAGTATTTT. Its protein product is CASSDRVRTDTQYF.

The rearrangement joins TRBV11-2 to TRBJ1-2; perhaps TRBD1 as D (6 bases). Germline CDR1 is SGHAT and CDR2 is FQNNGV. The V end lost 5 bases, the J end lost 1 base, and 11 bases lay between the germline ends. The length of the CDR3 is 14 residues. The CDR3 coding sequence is TGTGCCAGCAGCCCCCAACAGGGTAACTATGGCTACACCTTC. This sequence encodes CASSPQQGNYGYTF.

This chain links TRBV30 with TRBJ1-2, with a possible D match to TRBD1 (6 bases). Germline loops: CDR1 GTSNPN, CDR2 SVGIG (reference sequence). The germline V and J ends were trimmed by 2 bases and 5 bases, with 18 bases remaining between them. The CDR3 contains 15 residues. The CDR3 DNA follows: TGTGCCTGGAGTCTCAGGGGATTCTGGAATTATGGCTACACCTTC. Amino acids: CAWSLRGFWNYGYTF.

This CDR3 is CASSPRTSGGNTGELFF. The DNA of the CDR3 is TGTGCCAGCAGCCCAAGGACTAGCGGGGGGAACACCGGGGAGCTGTTTTTT. The chain uses TRBV4-2 and TRBJ2-2, with 13 bases lining up with TRBD2. The CDR3 runs 17 residues. Germline CDR1 reads LGHNA; CDR2 reads YNFKEQ. The V segment lost 4 bases and the J segment 1 base; nucleotides outside the gene matches: 3.

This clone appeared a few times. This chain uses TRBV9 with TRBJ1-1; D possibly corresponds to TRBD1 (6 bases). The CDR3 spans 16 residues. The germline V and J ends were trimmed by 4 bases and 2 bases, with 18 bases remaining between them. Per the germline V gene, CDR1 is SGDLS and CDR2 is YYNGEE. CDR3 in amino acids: CASSPSGGGANTEAFF. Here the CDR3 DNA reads TGTGCCAGCAGCCCCTCGGGAGGGGGGGCCAACACTGAAGCTTTCTTT.

This chain's CDR3 is CASSTGRGLRSGYTF. Written as DNA, the CDR3 is TGTGCCAGCAGCACGGGCAGGGGGCTCAGATCTGGCTACACCTTC. The V and J genes are TRBV7-2 and TRBJ1-2; 8 bases line up with TRBD1. The germline CDR1 and CDR2 sequences are SGHTA and FQGNSA. J was trimmed by 7 bases and V by 5 bases; bases with no gene match: 12. The CDR3 is 15 residues long.

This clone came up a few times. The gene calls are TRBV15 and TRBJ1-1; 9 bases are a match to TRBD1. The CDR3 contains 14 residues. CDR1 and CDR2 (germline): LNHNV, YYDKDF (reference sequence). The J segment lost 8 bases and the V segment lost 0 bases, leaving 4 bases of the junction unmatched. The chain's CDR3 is CATSRDRDRAEAFF. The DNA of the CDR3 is TGTGCCACCAGCAGAGATCGGGACAGGGCCGAAGCTTTCTTT. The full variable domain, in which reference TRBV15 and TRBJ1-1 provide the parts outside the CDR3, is DAMVIQNPRYQVTQFGKPVTLSCSQTLNHNVMYWYQQKSSQAPKLLFHYYDKDFNNEADTPDNFQSRRPNTSFCFLDIRSPGLGDTAMYLCATSRDRDRAEAFFGQGTRLTVV.

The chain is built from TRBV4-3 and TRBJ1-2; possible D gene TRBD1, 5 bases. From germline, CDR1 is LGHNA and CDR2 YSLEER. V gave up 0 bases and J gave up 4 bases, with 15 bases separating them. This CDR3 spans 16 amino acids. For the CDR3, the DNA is TGCGCCAGCAGCCAAGACAACCAGAGAAGGGGCTATGGCTACACCTTC. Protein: CASSQDNQRRGYGYTF.

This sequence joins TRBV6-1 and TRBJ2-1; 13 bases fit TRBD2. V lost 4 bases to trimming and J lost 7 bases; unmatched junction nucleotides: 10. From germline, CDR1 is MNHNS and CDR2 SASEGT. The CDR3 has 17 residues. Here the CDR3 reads CASSVGLLAGGSNEQFF. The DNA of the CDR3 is TGTGCCAGCAGTGTTGGCTTACTAGCGGGAGGGAGTAATGAGCAGTTCTTC.

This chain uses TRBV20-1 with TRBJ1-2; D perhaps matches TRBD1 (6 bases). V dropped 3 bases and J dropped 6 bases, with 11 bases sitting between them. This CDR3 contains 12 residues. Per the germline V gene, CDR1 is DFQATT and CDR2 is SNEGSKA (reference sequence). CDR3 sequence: CSASRAGDGYTF. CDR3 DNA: TGCAGTGCTAGTAGGGCAGGGGATGGCTACACCTTC.

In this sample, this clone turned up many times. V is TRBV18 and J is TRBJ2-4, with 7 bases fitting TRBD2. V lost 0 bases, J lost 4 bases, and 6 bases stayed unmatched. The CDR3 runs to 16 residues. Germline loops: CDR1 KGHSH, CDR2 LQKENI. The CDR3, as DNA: TGTGCCAGCTCACCACCGCTGACTAGCTTAAAAAACATTCAGTACTTC. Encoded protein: CASSPPLTSLKNIQYF.

CDR3 amino acids: CASSFQGANGYTF. CDR3 nucleotide sequence: TGTGCCAGCAGCTTTCAGGGGGCAAACGGCTACACCTTC. The chain carries TRBV5-5 and TRBJ1-2; TRBD1 aligns across 8 bases. In germline, CDR1 is SGHKS, CDR2 YYEKEE (reference sequence). The CDR3 extends over 13 amino acids. The ends lost 2 bases at V and 8 bases at J; junction bases unmatched: 5.

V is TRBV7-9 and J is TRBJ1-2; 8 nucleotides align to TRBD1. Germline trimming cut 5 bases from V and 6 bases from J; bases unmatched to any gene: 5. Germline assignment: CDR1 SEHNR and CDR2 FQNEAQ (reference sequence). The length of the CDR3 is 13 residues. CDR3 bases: TGTGCCAGCAGCCGACAGGGGAGAGATGGCTACACCTTC. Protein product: CASSRQGRDGYTF.

CDR3 DNA sequence: TGTGCCAGCAGCTCCATGGGAATGGAGGGCGAGCAGTACTTC. Its protein product is CASSSMGMEGEQYF. The genes are TRBV5-4 and TRBJ2-7; perhaps TRBD2 as D (6 bases). The CDR3 consists of 14 residues. The germline V and J ends were trimmed by 3 bases and 6 bases, with 16 bases remaining between them. The germline gives CDR1 SGHNT, CDR2 YYREEE (reference sequence).

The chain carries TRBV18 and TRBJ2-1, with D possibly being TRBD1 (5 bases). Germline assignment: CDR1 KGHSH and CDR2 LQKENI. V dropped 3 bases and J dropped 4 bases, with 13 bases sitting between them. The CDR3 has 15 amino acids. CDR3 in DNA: TGTGCCAGCTCACCGACAGATTCATCTTACAATGAGCAGTTCTTC. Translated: CASSPTDSSYNEQFF.

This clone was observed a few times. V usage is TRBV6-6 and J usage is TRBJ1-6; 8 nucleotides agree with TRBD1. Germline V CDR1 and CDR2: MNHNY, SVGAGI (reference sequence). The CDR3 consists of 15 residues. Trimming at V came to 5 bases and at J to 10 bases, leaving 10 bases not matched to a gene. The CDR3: CASSDLGQGQSPLHF. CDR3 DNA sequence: TGTGCCAGCAGTGACCTCGGACAGGGTCAATCACCCCTCCACTTT.

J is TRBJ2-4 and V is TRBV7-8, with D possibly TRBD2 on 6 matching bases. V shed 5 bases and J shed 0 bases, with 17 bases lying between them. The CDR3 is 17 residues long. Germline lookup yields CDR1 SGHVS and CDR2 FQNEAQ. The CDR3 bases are TGTGCCAGCAGCCCCCATGGAGGGAACGTAGCCAAAAACATTCAGTACTTC. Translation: CASSPHGGNVAKNIQYF. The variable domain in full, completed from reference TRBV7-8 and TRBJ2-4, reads GAGVSQSPRYKVAKRGQDVALRCDPISGHVSLFWYQQALGQGPEFLTYFQNEAQLDKSGLPSDRFFAERPEGSVSTLKIQRTQQEDSAVYLCASSPHGGNVAKNIQYFGAGTRLSVL.

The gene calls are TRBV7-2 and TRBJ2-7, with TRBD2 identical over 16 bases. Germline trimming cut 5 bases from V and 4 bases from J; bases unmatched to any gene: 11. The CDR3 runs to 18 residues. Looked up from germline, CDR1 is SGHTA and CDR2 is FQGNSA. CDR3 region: CASSRGLAGGPPSYEQYF. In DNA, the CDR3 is TGTGCCAGCAGCCGGGGACTAGCGGGAGGGCCCCCTTCTTACGAGCAGTACTTC.

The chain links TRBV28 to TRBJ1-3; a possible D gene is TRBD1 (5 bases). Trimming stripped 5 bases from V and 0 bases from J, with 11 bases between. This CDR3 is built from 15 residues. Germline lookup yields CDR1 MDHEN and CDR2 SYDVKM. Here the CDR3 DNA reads TGTGCCAGCAGTCAAGGCGGGGCCTCTGGAAACACCATATATTTT. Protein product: CASSQGGASGNTIYF. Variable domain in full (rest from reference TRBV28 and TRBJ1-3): DVKVTQSSRYLVKRTGEKVFLECVQDMDHENMFWYRQDPGLGLRLIYFSYDVKMKEKGDIPEGYSVSREKKERFSLILESASTNQTSMYLCASSQGGASGNTIYFGEGSWLTVV.

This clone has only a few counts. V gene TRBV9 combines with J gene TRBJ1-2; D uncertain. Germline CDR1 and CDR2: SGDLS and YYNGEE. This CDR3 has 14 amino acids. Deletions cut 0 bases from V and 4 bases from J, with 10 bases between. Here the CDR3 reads CASSVEDSPYGYTF. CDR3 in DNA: TGTGCCAGCAGCGTAGAGGATAGCCCCTATGGCTACACCTTC.

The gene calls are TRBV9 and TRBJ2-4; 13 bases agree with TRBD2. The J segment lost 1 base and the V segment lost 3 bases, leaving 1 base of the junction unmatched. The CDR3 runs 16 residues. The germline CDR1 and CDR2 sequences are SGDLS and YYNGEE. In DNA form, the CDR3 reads TGTGCCAGCAGCGCGACTAGCGGGAGGGCCAAAAACATTCAGTACTTC. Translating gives CASSATSGRAKNIQYF.

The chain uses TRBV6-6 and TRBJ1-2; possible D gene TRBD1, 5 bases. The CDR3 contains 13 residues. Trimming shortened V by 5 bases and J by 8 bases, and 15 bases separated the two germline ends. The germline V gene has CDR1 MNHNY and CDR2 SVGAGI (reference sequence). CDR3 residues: CASSHHSGRGYTF. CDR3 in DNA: TGTGCCAGCAGTCACCACTCAGGGCGGGGCTACACCTTC.

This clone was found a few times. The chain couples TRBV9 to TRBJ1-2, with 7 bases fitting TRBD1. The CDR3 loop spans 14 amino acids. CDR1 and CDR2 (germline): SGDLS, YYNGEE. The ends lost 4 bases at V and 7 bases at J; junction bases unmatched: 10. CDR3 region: CASSMGQSTVGYTF. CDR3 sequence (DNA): TGTGCCAGCAGCATGGGACAGAGTACGGTTGGCTACACCTTC.

The CDR3 DNA reads as TGCAGCGTTGAAGAGCCCGAGATCTATGGCTACACCTTC. This codes for CSVEEPEIYGYTF. V usage is TRBV29-1 and J usage is TRBJ1-2; no clear D gene. Trimming removed 0 bases at V and 4 bases at J, with 9 bases between. The length of the CDR3 is 13 residues. Germline values: CDR1 SQVTM, CDR2 ANQGSEA.

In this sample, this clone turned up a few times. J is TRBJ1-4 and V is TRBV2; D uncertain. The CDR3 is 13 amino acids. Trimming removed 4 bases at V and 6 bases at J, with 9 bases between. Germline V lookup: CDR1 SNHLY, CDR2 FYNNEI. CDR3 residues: CASSAGAYEKLFF. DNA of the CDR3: TGTGCCAGCAGTGCTGGAGCTTATGAAAAACTGTTTTTT.

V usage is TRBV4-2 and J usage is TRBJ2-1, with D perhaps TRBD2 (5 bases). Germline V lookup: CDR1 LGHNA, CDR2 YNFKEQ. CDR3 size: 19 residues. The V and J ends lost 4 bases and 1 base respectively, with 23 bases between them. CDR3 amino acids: CASSPLKGEGSRSYNEQFF. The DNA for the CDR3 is TGTGCCAGCAGCCCCTTAAAGGGAGAAGGGTCTCGTTCCTACAATGAGCAGTTCTTC.

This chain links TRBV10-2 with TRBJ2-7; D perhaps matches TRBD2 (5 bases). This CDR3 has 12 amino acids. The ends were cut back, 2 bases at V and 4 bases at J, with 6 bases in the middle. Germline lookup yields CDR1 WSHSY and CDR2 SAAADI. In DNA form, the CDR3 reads TGCGCCAGCAGTGAGGGCGGGTACGAGCAGTACTTC. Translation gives CASSEGGYEQYF.

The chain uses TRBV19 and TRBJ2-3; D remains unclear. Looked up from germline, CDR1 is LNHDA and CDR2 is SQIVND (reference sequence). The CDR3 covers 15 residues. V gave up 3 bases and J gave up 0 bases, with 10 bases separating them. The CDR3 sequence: CASSILITSTDTQYF. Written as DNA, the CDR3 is TGTGCCAGTAGTATCCTCATTACTAGCACAGATACGCAGTATTTT.

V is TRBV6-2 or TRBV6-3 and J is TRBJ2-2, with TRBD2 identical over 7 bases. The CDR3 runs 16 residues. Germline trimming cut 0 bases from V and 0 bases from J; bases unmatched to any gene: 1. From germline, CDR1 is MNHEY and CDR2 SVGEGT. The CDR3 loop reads CASSYSAGPNTGELFF. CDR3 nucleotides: TGTGCCAGCAGTTACTCAGCGGGACCGAACACCGGGGAGCTGTTTTTT.

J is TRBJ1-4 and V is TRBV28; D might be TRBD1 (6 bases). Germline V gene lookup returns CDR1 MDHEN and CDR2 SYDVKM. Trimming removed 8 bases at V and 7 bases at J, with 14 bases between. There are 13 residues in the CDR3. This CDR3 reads CASQVQGGEKLFF. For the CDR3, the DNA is TGTGCCAGCCAAGTACAGGGCGGTGAAAAACTGTTTTTT.